This TCR beta chain originates from a study of T cell responses to AZD1222 COVID-19 vaccine. For the study at large: Analyses pooled second doses at about 4 or about 12 weeks. Study-wide points: Seropositive status at baseline applied to only a handful of AZD1222 recipients.

Concerning this clone itself: What it recognizes is unknown.

V dropped 4 bases and J dropped 1 base, with 11 bases sitting between them. The CDR3 loop spans 15 amino acids. The V gene's germline CDR1 is MGHDK and CDR2 SYGVNS. TCRdb keeps only in-frame clones here, not all; method: immunoSEQ multiplex PCR. The table lists approximately 150,000 clones, about 91% of them singletons. The sequence came from an adult in good health. This specimen was peripheral blood, taken on day 0 of AZD1222 vaccination. J is TRBJ1-5 and V is TRBV25-1, with a possible D match to TRBD1 (6 bases). The CDR3 coding sequence is TGTGCCAGCAGTGGTACAGGGTACAGCAATCAGCCCCAGCATTTT. Translating gives CASSGTGYSNQPQHF.